This entry lists 7 T cell receptor beta chains sequenced from one sample in a study of blood T cell repertoires in COVID-19 (dated by TCRdb to between 2020 and 2021). Preparation of the library involved the immunoSEQ multiplex PCR assay. This immuneACCESS table, as held by TCRdb, lists in-frame sequences with V and J called but not all clones. Of the missing ones, under half trace to an unresolved V gene in checked studies; the others have no known cause. In this sample the table shows roughly 340,000 clones, more than 75% of which occur a single time. The top ten hold more than 1.5% of the sample. Sequenced sample: PBMCs or T cells enriched from blood (not recorded which). The receptors here all came from a man between 40 and 49 years old in a cohort exposed to, infected with or recovered from COVID-19 (not recorded which).

J is TRBJ2-3 and V is TRBV18, with TRBD1 matching over 9 bases. The CDR3 length is 17 residues. J was trimmed by 3 bases and V by 3 bases; bases with no gene match: 10. Per the germline V gene, CDR1 is KGHSH and CDR2 is LQKENI. CDR3 region: CASSPLPGTGHTDTQYF. In DNA, the CDR3 is TGTGCCAGCTCACCCTTGCCCGGGACAGGGCATACAGATACGCAGTATTTT.

The chain links TRBV4-1 to TRBJ1-1; TRBD1 agrees at 11 bases. The V segment lost 3 bases and the J segment 4 bases; nucleotides outside the gene matches: 4. CDR3 length: 15 amino acids. Germline V CDR1 and CDR2: MGHRA, YSYEKL. The CDR3, as DNA: TGCGCCAGCAGCCACCGGACAGGGGGCTTCACTGAAGCTTTCTTT. It encodes CASSHRTGGFTEAFF.

The chain combines TRBV27 with TRBJ1-2, with a weak D call TRBD1 (5 bases). Germline V lookup: CDR1 MNHEY, CDR2 SMNVEV (reference sequence). V lost 5 bases and J lost 5, with 9 bases in between. This CDR3 spans 12 amino acids. In DNA, the CDR3 is TGTGCCAGCAGTCAGCAGGGTTATGGCTACACCTTC. This gives the protein CASSQQGYGYTF.

The CDR3 is CAWSVRPGGANEQFF. Here the CDR3 DNA reads TGTGCCTGGAGTGTACGTCCGGGAGGGGCCAATGAGCAGTTCTTC. The rearrangement uses TRBV30 and TRBJ2-1, with TRBD2 matching over 8 bases. Germline trimming cut 0 bases from V and 6 bases from J; bases unmatched to any gene: 7. CDR1 GTSNPN and CDR2 SVGIG come from the germline V gene (reference sequence). The CDR3 runs 15 residues.

The V call is TRBV2, the J call TRBJ1-5; weak D call: TRBD1 (6 bases). Trimming cost V 2 bases and J 8 bases, with 13 bases left between them. Germline loops: CDR1 SNHLY, CDR2 FYNNEI. This CDR3 is 14 amino acids long. The CDR3 loop is CASSESQGGEPQHF. CDR3 in DNA: TGTGCCAGCAGTGAATCACAGGGAGGGGAGCCCCAGCATTTT.

With respect to this clone: One end of the junction does not line up with germline, which may come from a read error. The gene calls are TRBV15 and TRBJ2-7, with D possibly TRBD1 on 6 matching bases. CDR3 length equals 12 residues. Germline loops: CDR1 LNHNV, CDR2 YYDKDF (reference sequence). The CDR3 here is CATSRPQGYFNF. CDR3 DNA: TGTGCCACCAGCAGGCCCCAGGGGTATTTTAACTTC.

The chain carries TRBV27 and TRBJ2-1, with D possibly matching TRBD2 (6 bases). Deletions cut 8 bases from V and 0 bases from J, with 23 bases between. Germline lookup yields CDR1 MNHEY and CDR2 SMNVEV (reference sequence). The CDR3 loop spans 18 amino acids. The DNA of the CDR3 is TGTGCCAGCTCAAAGAGACCGGAGGGCCGTCACTCCTACAATGAGCAGTTCTTC. Amino acid sequence: CASSKRPEGRHSYNEQFF.